The entry that follows covers one T cell receptor (beta chain) sequence. The data were taken from a study of blood T cell repertoires in COVID-19. The wider study: Italy, Spain and the United States were the sources of the convalescent and acute COVID-19 samples. T cells, B-cell-depleted T cells, or PBMCs provided the cDNA or gDNA that served as material.

Germline V gives CDR1 SGHRS, CDR2 YFSETQ. The CDR3 is 14 amino acids. The germline V and J ends were trimmed by 5 bases and 3 bases, with 15 bases remaining between them. Per the study methods: Researchers report that nucleated cell counts were estimated from reference gene primer amplification. The repertoire was sequenced with immunoSEQ multiplex PCR; TCRdb's copy has only in-frame clones and lacks some. That table gives V, J and clone size, and the DNA gave D and trimming. The sample shows about 39,000 clones, approximately 93% of them seen only once. Material: peripheral blood. This clonotype originated in a man aged 50 to 60 with active COVID-19. The V and J genes are TRBV5-1 and TRBJ2-7; TRBD2 is a possible D gene (5 bases). The CDR3 DNA reads TGCGCCAGCAGGCGAGCACCGGAGGACTACGAGCAGTACTTC. This encodes CASRRAPEDYEQYF.